A selection of T cell receptor beta chains follows, all from one sample in a study of OX40 agonist ivuxolimab in advanced cancers. Assay: immunoSEQ multiplex PCR; the TCRdb copy retains only in-frame clones and omits some. The repertoire has approximately 49,000 clones, 70% to 90% of them found once; the top ten carry roughly a tenth. Here the sequenced sample was CD4+ or CD8+ T cells sorted from blood, taken in a trial of the OX40 agonist ivuxolimab. The source is an adult with an advanced solid tumor such as melanoma, head and neck, liver or kidney cancer. The CDR3 runs from the conserved cysteine through the conserved F or W. The D gene is left open where the match is weak. Rows may omit the clone size; those that give it use once, few, many or a size class.

J | V | size | D | CDR3 | DNA
TRBJ1-5 | TRBV5-8 | once | - | CASSLGQYSNQPQHF | TGTGCCAGCAGCTTGGGGCAGTATAGCAATCAGCCCCAGCATTTT
TRBJ2-7 | TRBV7-9 | - | TRBD1 | CASSASWTGGYEQYF | TGTGCCAGCAGCGCCTCATGGACAGGGGGCTACGAGCAGTACTTC
TRBJ2-1 | TRBV6-5 | once | TRBD2 | CASSPGTSRGKQFF | TGTGCCAGCAGCCCCGGGACTAGTAGGGGTAAGCAGTTCTTC
TRBJ2-2 | TRBV7-3 | - | - | CASSSGTPTGELFF | TGTGCCAGCAGCTCCGGGACACCAACCGGGGAGCTGTTTTTT
TRBJ2-7 | TRBV6-1 | - | - | CASSETPRGTYEQYF | TGTGCCAGCAGTGAAACCCCTAGAGGGACCTACGAGCAGTACTTC
TRBJ2-7 | TRBV19 | - | - | CASSIGGARAYEQYF | TGTGCCAGTAGTATAGGAGGAGCCCGAGCCTACGAGCAGTACTTC
TRBJ1-2 | TRBV6-5 | - | - | CASSYTGPNYGYTF | TGTGCCAGCAGTTACACCGGGCCAAACTATGGCTACACCTTC
TRBJ1-1 | TRBV4-1 | - | - | CASRGVLWDTEAFF | TGCGCCAGCAGGGGGGTGTTATGGGACACTGAAGCTTTCTTT
TRBJ1-2 | TRBV5-1 | - | TRBD1 | CASAWDRPNYGYTF | TGCGCCAGCGCCTGGGACAGACCTAACTATGGCTACACCTTC
TRBJ2-7 | TRBV20-1 | - | - | CSASGQYEQYF | TGCAGTGCTAGTGGACAGTACGAGCAGTACTTC
TRBJ2-7 | TRBV6-1 | - | TRBD2 | CASSEIGRERAEQYF | TGTGCCAGCAGTGAAATAGGGCGGGAGAGGGCCGAGCAGTACTTC
TRBJ2-7 | TRBV27 | - | TRBD1 | CASSSNGQDHEQYF | TGTGCCAGCAGTTCAAACGGACAGGACCACGAGCAGTACTTC
TRBJ2-1 | TRBV7-9 | - | TRBD2 | CASSVTDVREGSNEQFF | TGTGCCAGCAGCGTTACTGATGTACGGGAGGGCTCCAATGAGCAGTTCTTC
TRBJ2-3 | TRBV10-1 | - | - | CASSDPSTDTQYF | TGCGCCAGCAGTGACCCTAGCACAGATACGCAGTATTTT
TRBJ2-7 | TRBV28 | - | TRBD2 | CASTPTQLAGGYEQYF | TGTGCCAGCACCCCCACCCAGCTAGCGGGAGGGTACGAGCAGTACTTC
TRBJ2-5 | TRBV11-2 | - | - | CASSLARETQYF | TGTGCCAGCAGCTTAGCGCGAGAGACCCAGTACTTC
TRBJ2-2 | TRBV11-2 | - | TRBD1 | CASLLGTGGRTGELFF | TGTGCCAGTCTACTTGGGACAGGGGGGCGGACCGGGGAGCTGTTTTTT
TRBJ2-7 | TRBV4-2 | - | - | CASSQATDSYEQYF | TGTGCCAGCAGCCAAGCGACAGACTCCTACGAGCAGTACTTC
TRBJ1-3 | TRBV5-1 | - | - | CASSFGGDPGNTIYF | TGCGCCAGCAGTTTTGGTGGGGATCCTGGAAACACCATATATTTT
TRBJ2-2 | TRBV5-1 | - | TRBD2 | CASSLGIAGEVGELFF | TGCGCCAGCAGCCTTGGTATAGCGGGAGAAGTCGGGGAGCTGTTTTTT
TRBJ1-5 | TRBV19 | - | TRBD1 | CATSGGAGQPQHF | TGTGCCACGTCAGGGGGCGCAGGGCAGCCCCAGCATTTT
TRBJ1-1 | TRBV12-5 | - | - | CASGRTENTEAFF | TGTGCTAGTGGCCGAACAGAGAACACTGAAGCTTTCTTT
TRBJ1-1 | TRBV7-9 | - | - | CASSSPVWQPLDTEAFF | TGTGCCAGCAGCTCCCCTGTGTGGCAGCCTTTAGACACTGAAGCTTTCTTT
TRBJ2-7 | TRBV7-2 | - | - | CASSPQGAISYEQYF | TGTGCCAGCAGCCCGCAAGGGGCCATCTCCTACGAGCAGTACTTC
TRBJ2-2 | TRBV29-1 | few | - | CSVASTGELFF | TGCAGCGTTGCTAGCACCGGGGAGCTGTTTTTT
TRBJ2-3 | TRBV27 | - | TRBD2 | CASLLRAGWADTQYF | TGTGCCAGTCTACTACGAGCGGGATGGGCAGATACGCAGTATTTT
TRBJ1-2 | TRBV28 | - | - | CASSTMGERSYTF | TGTGCCAGCAGTACCATGGGGGAACGAAGCTACACCTTC
TRBJ1-1 | TRBV28 | - | - | CASSLSLSTGEAFF | TGTGCCAGCAGTTTAAGTTTATCTACGGGGGAAGCTTTCTTT
TRBJ1-4 | TRBV6-5 | - | - | CASSYGPSEKLFF | TGTGCCAGCAGTTACGGACCGTCTGAAAAACTGTTTTTT
TRBJ2-3 | TRBV6-1 | - | - | CASSEDPRAPDTQYF | TGTGCCAGCAGTGAAGACCCTAGAGCGCCAGATACGCAGTATTTT
TRBJ1-1 | TRBV6-1 | - | - | CASSPHTNLNTEAFF | TGTGCCAGCAGTCCACACACAAACCTGAACACTGAAGCTTTCTTT
TRBJ1-1 | TRBV6-1 | - | - | CASSVTLTGISEAFF | TGTGCCAGCAGTGTCACCTTAACAGGGATCTCGGAAGCTTTCTTT
TRBJ2-1 | TRBV10-2 | once | TRBD2 | CASSESTGGGSKQFF | TGCGCCAGCAGTGAGTCGACGGGAGGGGGGTCGAAGCAGTTCTTC
TRBJ1-1 | TRBV5-1 | few | - | CASSIGRGTEAFF | TGCGCCAGCAGCATTGGTCGAGGCACTGAAGCTTTCTTT
TRBJ2-7 | TRBV27 | - | - | CASSRYRDTLREQYF | TGTGCCAGCTCCCGGTACCGGGACACCCTGCGCGAGCAGTACTTC
TRBJ1-3 | TRBV9 | - | - | CASSPLGGSGNTIYF | TGTGCCAGCAGCCCTTTGGGGGGGTCTGGAAACACCATATATTTT
TRBJ2-2 | TRBV2 | once | - | CASREDSNTGELFF | TGTGCCAGCAGAGAGGACTCGAACACCGGGGAGCTGTTTTTT
TRBJ1-1 | TRBV11-2 | - | - | CASSIRGTEAFF | TGTGCCAGCAGCATAAGGGGGACTGAAGCTTTCTTT
TRBJ2-5 | TRBV10-1 | - | TRBD1 | CASSRGQGLETQYF | TGCGCCAGCAGCCGAGGACAGGGGCTAGAGACCCAGTACTTC
TRBJ2-1 | TRBV4-1 | - | TRBD2 | CASSQVPAGGRNEQFF | TGCGCCAGCAGCCAAGTCCCAGCGGGAGGGAGGAATGAGCAGTTCTTC